These T cell receptor beta chains were read from a single sample in a study of vaccination and CD4 T cells after COVID-19. TCRdb redid the calling of the PCR reads with MiXCR, one entry per CDR3 protein. The table lists approximately 22,000 distinct CDR3 sequences, 60% of them singletons, with 13% in the top ten. No antigen has been assigned to these receptors. The sequencing here drew on CD4+ T cells from blood, cultured in vitro, taken after SARS-CoV-2 vaccination. The receptor set was obtained from a human donor who received a COVID-19 vaccine. Each CDR3 is given with its conserved first and last residue. The D gene is left open where the match is weak. Rows may omit the clone size; those that give it use once, few, many or a size class.

D gene	clone size	V gene	J gene	CDR3 protein	CDR3 DNA
-	-	TRBV7-2	TRBJ2-5	CASLKFGETQYF	TGTGCCAGCCTTAAATTTGGGGAGACCCAGTACTTC
TRBD1	-	TRBV10-1	TRBJ1-1	CASSRYDLTTGSNTEAFF	TGCGCCAGCAGTCGATACGATCTTACGACAGGGTCGAACACTGAAGCTTTCTTT
TRBD1	-	TRBV6-5	TRBJ2-5	CASSYSSQGEGETQYF	TGTGCCAGCAGTTACTCGAGCCAGGGGGAAGGAGAGACCCAGTACTTC
-	-	TRBV20-1	TRBJ1-2	CSARERGTSVGGYTF	TGCAGTGCTAGAGAGAGAGGGACCTCCGTGGGGGGCTACACCTTC
-	-	TRBV19	TRBJ1-1	CASSIRVNTEAFF	TGTGCCAGTAGTATCAGGGTGAACACTGAAGCTTTCTTT
TRBD1	-	TRBV7-6	TRBJ2-2	CASSPGQGNTGELFF	TGTGCCAGCAGCCCGGGACAGGGGAATACCGGGGAGCTGTTTTTT
-	few	TRBV5-1	TRBJ1-2	CASSPLPTNYGYTF	TGCGCCAGCAGCCCTCTTCCTACGAACTATGGCTACACCTTC
-	once	TRBV5-6	TRBJ1-5	CASSLGGGAQPQHF	TGTGCCAGCAGCTTGGGAGGGGGGGCTCAGCCCCAGCATTTT
TRBD1	-	TRBV7-9	TRBJ1-6	CASSLDGTGGSPLHF	TGTGCCAGCAGCTTAGATGGGACAGGGGGTTCACCCCTCCACTTT
TRBD2	-	TRBV6-1	TRBJ2-3	CASMGGGLYTDTQYF	TGTGCCAGCATGGGGGGGGGACTCTACACAGATACGCAGTATTTT
TRBD2	-	TRBV14	TRBJ2-2	CASSPGLMGELFF	TGTGCCAGCAGCCCGGGACTAATGGGGGAGCTGTTTTTT
-	-	TRBV24-1	TRBJ2-7	CATSPYVEQYF	TGTGCCACCAGTCCATACGTTGAGCAGTACTTC
-	-	TRBV7-2	TRBJ1-2	CASSLEPGPYGYTF	TGTGCCAGCAGCTTAGAGCCGGGCCCGTATGGCTACACCTTC
-	-	TRBV11-3	TRBJ2-7	CASSSTRGSYEQYF	TGTGCCAGCAGCTCCACCAGGGGATCCTACGAGCAGTACTTC
-	once	TRBV5-1	TRBJ1-1	CASSGVGVNTEAFF	TGCGCCAGCAGCGGCGTGGGAGTGAACACTGAAGCTTTCTTT
TRBD2	-	TRBV7-9	TRBJ2-5	CASSWGGGAGETQYF	TGTGCCAGCTCGTGGGGCGGGGGGGCCGGTGAGACCCAGTACTTC
TRBD2	-	TRBV6-5	TRBJ2-3	CASSYGRAGLTDTQYF	TGTGCCAGCAGTTACGGGAGGGCAGGGCTCACAGATACGCAGTATTTT
TRBD2	-	TRBV24-1	TRBJ2-7	CATSDAGVFNEQYF	TGTGCCACCAGTGACGCGGGGGTTTTTAACGAGCAGTACTTC
TRBD1	-	TRBV29-1	TRBJ1-1	CSVRQGHTEAFF	TGCAGCGTACGACAGGGCCACACTGAAGCTTTCTTT
-	-	TRBV6-1	TRBJ1-2	CASSGRSMLYGYTF	TGTGCCAGCAGTGGACGTAGTATGCTATATGGCTACACCTTC
TRBD1	-	TRBV6-2/TRBV6-3	TRBJ1-5	CASSYRGQRHF	TGTGCCAGCAGTTACAGGGGGCAAAGGCATTTT
TRBD2	-	TRBV6-1	TRBJ2-5	CASSGAGRETQYF	TGTGCCAGCAGTGGAGCGGGGAGGGAGACCCAGTACTTC
-	-	TRBV11-2	TRBJ2-5	CASSLRRPDGETQYF	TGTGCCAGCAGCCTCAGGAGGCCTGACGGGGAGACCCAGTACTTC
-	few	TRBV6-1	TRBJ1-2	CASSEQGSYTF	TGTGCCAGCAGTGAGCAGGGTAGCTACACCTTC
TRBD2	few	TRBV10-3	TRBJ2-7	CAISEGRDEQYF	TGTGCCATCAGTGAGGGGAGGGACGAGCAGTACTTC
-	-	TRBV5-1	TRBJ1-1	CASSPDSQRGAEAFF	TGCGCCAGCAGCCCGGACAGTCAGCGGGGCGCTGAAGCTTTCTTT
-	-	TRBV5-1	TRBJ1-1	CASRAQIAVLRDTEAFF	TGCGCCAGCAGGGCCCAAATCGCGGTCTTGAGGGACACTGAAGCTTTCTTT
-	-	TRBV5-1	TRBJ1-2	CASSSDSLYGYTF	TGCGCCAGCAGCTCGGACAGCCTCTATGGCTACACCTTC
-	-	TRBV30	TRBJ1-6	CAWSGQGNSPLHF	TGTGCCTGGAGTGGGCAGGGGAATTCACCCCTCCACTTT
-	-	TRBV7-2	TRBJ2-7	CASSLASRDPRPYEQYF	TGTGCCAGCAGCTTAGCGAGCCGGGACCCCCGGCCTTACGAGCAGTACTTC
-	-	TRBV21-1	TRBJ1-6	CASGGQGMTYNSPLHF	TGTGCCAGCGGCGGACAGGGAATGACCTATAATTCACCCCTCCACTTT
TRBD2	-	TRBV19	TRBJ2-1	CASSSGLAGISYNEQFF	TGTGCCAGTAGCTCCGGACTAGCGGGGATCTCCTACAATGAGCAGTTCTTC
-	-	TRBV19	TRBJ1-5	CASSQTGGDSPQHF	TGTGCCAGTAGTCAAACAGGCGGGGATTCGCCCCAGCATTTT
-	-	TRBV4-1	TRBJ1-5	CASSQDPGRTNQPQHF	TGCGCCAGCAGCCAAGACCCGGGACGCACCAATCAGCCCCAGCATTTT
-	-	TRBV24-1	TRBJ2-2	CATSEGGVNTGELFF	TGTGCCACCAGTGAAGGGGGAGTTAACACCGGGGAGCTGTTTTTT
-	-	TRBV7-2	TRBJ1-6	CASSLAGDRINSPLHF	TGTGCCAGCAGCTTAGCGGGAGACAGGATAAATTCACCCCTCCACTTT
-	-	TRBV6-5	TRBJ2-3	CASSWRREMADTQYF	TGTGCCAGCAGTTGGCGGAGGGAAATGGCAGATACGCAGTATTTT